This entry concerns a single T cell receptor beta chain. Trimming removed 4 bases from V and 4 bases from J, with 8 bases in between. The CDR3 sequence is 13 residues long. Germline V lookup: CDR1 SGHTA, CDR2 FQGNSA. This sample is part of a study of blood T cell repertoires in COVID-19. Study-level information: In each case, the material was cDNA or gDNA derived from T cells, B-cell-depleted T cells, or PBMCs.

Clones were sequenced by immunoSEQ multiplex PCR, and TCRdb holds only the in-frame ones, with some missing. The table lists fewer than 130,000 clones, roughly four fifths of them singletons. This chain uses TRBV7-2 with TRBJ2-1; D is unclear. The specimen sequenced was peripheral blood. This clonotype originated in a woman in her sixties with acute or convalescent COVID-19. CDR3 nucleotide sequence: TGTGCCAGCAGCTCCCCTCAGTACAATGAGCAGTTCTTC. Translating it yields CASSSPQYNEQFF.